These T cell receptor beta chains were read from a single sample in a study of brain T cells in children with intractable seizures. The assay was immunoSEQ multiplex PCR, and TCRdb's table has in-frame clones only and misses some. The profile shows approximately 41,000 clones, 80% to 95% of them singletons. Sequencing used peripheral blood, obtained at surgery. These receptors originate from a girl aged 2 to 9 with tuberous sclerosis and intractable seizures. The conserved cysteine and the conserved F or W are not part of the CDR3 here. Fields, in order: D gene, J gene, clone size, V gene, CDR3 protein. The D gene is left open where the match is weak. Some rows have no size entry. The others give once, few or many, or a class for an expanded clone.

>NA|TRBJ1-1|NA|TRBV30
AWKADLNTEAF
>NA|TRBJ2-2|NA|TRBV25-1
ASSGTEALRSGELF
>NA|TRBJ2-1|NA|TRBV4-1
ASSHRNEQF
>NA|TRBJ1-1|NA|TRBV6-5
ASRPGFLTEAF
>TRBD1|TRBJ2-2|NA|TRBV24-1
ATSDARDRRNTGELF
>NA|TRBJ2-5|NA|TRBV3-1/TRBV3-2
ASTLRGGAMETQY
>TRBD1|TRBJ2-5|NA|TRBV4-1
ASSANRGDQETQY
>NA|TRBJ1-2|few|TRBV5-1
ASSLADSYYGYT
>NA|TRBJ2-3|NA|TRBV6-6
ASNFGVTDTQY
>NA|TRBJ1-1|once|TRBV20-1
SAREDYEAF
>NA|TRBJ2-3|few|TRBV2
ASKTTSTDTQY
>NA|TRBJ1-1|NA|TRBV11-2
ASSLVSTGGAF
>NA|TRBJ2-7|NA|TRBV19
ASSEKGAASAYEQY
>NA|TRBJ2-1|few|TRBV28
ASSLQSSYNEQF
>TRBD1|TRBJ2-3|NA|TRBV30
AWTDGTGKDTQY
>TRBD1|TRBJ1-2|NA|TRBV25-1
ASSEKGQAGDGYT
>NA|TRBJ1-6|NA|TRBV7-8
ASSLQYSRANNSPLH
>NA|TRBJ1-1|NA|TRBV6-1
ASSLGGVDTEAF
>TRBD1|TRBJ2-1|once|TRBV24-1
ATSDHDRGLYNEQF
>TRBD2|TRBJ2-1|NA|TRBV10-3
AISGGSGGARNEQF
>NA|TRBJ2-3|NA|TRBV19
ASSPGGIGRTDTQY
>NA|TRBJ1-2|NA|TRBV12-3/TRBV12-4
ASSLESHYGYT
>TRBD1|TRBJ1-1|NA|TRBV5-1
ASSLRQGQGTEAF
>NA|TRBJ1-5|NA|TRBV27
ASSFGRGQPQH
>NA|TRBJ1-1|NA|TRBV18
ASSPVRGVDTEAF
>TRBD2|TRBJ2-5|NA|TRBV7-9
ASSLQGGLAAGTQY
>NA|TRBJ2-3|NA|TRBV2
ASSDLASTDTQY
>NA|TRBJ1-1|once|TRBV27
ASSVNRVAEAF
>NA|TRBJ2-2|NA|TRBV12-3/TRBV12-4
ASSPRTGELF
>NA|TRBJ1-2|once|TRBV2
ASRAARGSLYGYT
>TRBD1|TRBJ2-1|NA|TRBV24-1
ATSEQGTGGAYNEQF
>TRBD2|TRBJ2-2|NA|TRBV5-6
ASIPSGLAGVTGELF
>TRBD2|TRBJ2-1|NA|TRBV18
ASSPRGKTSGGDEQF
>NA|TRBJ1-2|NA|TRBV19
ASSRVGHYGYT
>TRBD1|TRBJ1-2|NA|TRBV5-1
ASSLARTGLYGYT
>NA|TRBJ1-2|once|TRBV5-8
ASSLGSREYGYT
>NA|TRBJ1-1|NA|TRBV12-3/TRBV12-4
ASSLETTEAF
>NA|TRBJ2-7|NA|TRBV4-1
ASSQDKSEFYEQY
>NA|TRBJ2-7|NA|TRBV28
ASGPAPPYEQY
>TRBD1|TRBJ1-1|NA|TRBV9
ASGGTGGMNTEAF
>TRBD1|TRBJ2-1|NA|TRBV5-1
ASSLIVWTGGSSYNEQF